This is a list of T cell receptor beta chains from one sample in a study of blood T cell repertoires in COVID-19. Generated by immunoSEQ multiplex PCR, the TCRdb table keeps only in-frame clones and is missing some. The sample has 200,000 to 250,000 clones, about 80% seen once; the top ten hold around 1.8%. Source material: peripheral blood. These receptors were taken from a woman of 80 years or more with acute or convalescent COVID-19. Both conserved end residues are part of each CDR3. The D gene is left open where the match is weak. Expanded clones are given a class, and other clones once, few, many or no size at all.

>NA|NA|TRBV6-5|TRBJ1-1
TGTGCCAGCAGCCCGGGACCGGGAGTTGGGGCTTTCTTT
CASSPGPGVGAFF
>NA|NA|TRBV20-1|TRBJ1-5
TGCAGTGCTAGTAGTCTTGGGGCCCCCTACGATCAGCCCCAGCATTTT
CSASSLGAPYDQPQHF
>once|NA|TRBV7-8|TRBJ2-1
TGTGCCAGCAGCTCGAGCACCCCACGGTTGTTCTTC
CASSSSTPRLFF
>NA|TRBD1|TRBV3-1/TRBV3-2|TRBJ1-4
TGTGCCAGCAGCCAATTAAGGGGGCCGCGGTATGAAAAACTGTTTTTT
CASSQLRGPRYEKLFF
>NA|NA|TRBV24-1|TRBJ2-3
TGTGCCACCAGTGACTTTTGGACTGAAAAGGGTCAGTATTTT
CATSDFWTEKGQYF
>NA|NA|TRBV5-6|TRBJ2-3
TGTGCCAGCAGCTTGGCCCTGGAACTAGCATATACGCAGTATTTT
CASSLALELAYTQYF
>NA|NA|TRBV3-1/TRBV3-2|TRBJ1-1
TGTGCCAGCAGCCAAGCCGGGACACTGAACACTGAAGCTTTCTTT
CASSQAGTLNTEAFF
>NA|TRBD1|TRBV29-1|TRBJ2-7
TGCAGCGTACCGTCGGACAGGTTACACGAGCAGTACTTC
CSVPSDRLHEQYF
>NA|TRBD1|TRBV18|TRBJ2-4
TGTGCCAGCTCACCAAGGGACAGTGTAGCCAAAAACATTCAGTACTTC
CASSPRDSVAKNIQYF
>few|NA|TRBV7-9|TRBJ2-1
TGTGCCAGCAGCCTGACGAGTTTAAGCGATCAGTTCTTC
CASSLTSLSDQFF
>NA|TRBD2|TRBV7-9|TRBJ2-2
TGTGCCAGCAGCGCACTAGCGGGACTCAGTTCCGGGGAGCTGTTTTTT
CASSALAGLSSGELFF
>NA|NA|TRBV5-1|TRBJ1-2
TGCGCCAGCAGCGGGGACACGCGCGGCTACACCTTC
CASSGDTRGYTF
>NA|NA|TRBV18|TRBJ2-5
TGTGCCAGCTCACCATCCCACAGCCAAGAGACCCAGTACTTC
CASSPSHSQETQYF
>NA|NA|TRBV3-1/TRBV3-2|TRBJ1-3
TGTGCCAGCAGCCAAGGGCGGGCCTCTGGAAACACCATATATTTT
CASSQGRASGNTIYF
>NA|NA|TRBV18|TRBJ2-2
TGTGCCAGCGCAATACTCGAAAGTACCGGGGAGCTGTTTTTT
CASAILESTGELFF
>NA|NA|TRBV11-2|TRBJ1-2
TGTGCCAGCAGCTCTGGCGGGGGTACAGCGGCCGGCTATGGCTACACCTTC
CASSSGGGTAAGYGYTF
>NA|NA|TRBV28|TRBJ1-2
TGTGCCAGCAGGAGGGTTAACTATGGCTACACCTTC
CASRRVNYGYTF
>NA|NA|TRBV7-2|TRBJ2-7
TGTGCCAGCAGCGTGGGCCCCGAGCAGTACTTC
CASSVGPEQYF
>NA|TRBD1|TRBV7-3|TRBJ2-6
TGTGCCAGCAGCTTAAGGGGACAGGGGGCTCTGTCTGGGGCCAACGTCCTGACTTTC
CASSLRGQGALSGANVLTF
>NA|TRBD1|TRBV7-2|TRBJ1-1
TGTGCCAGCAGCCCTCGACAGGGGGCAGGGGGAAACACTGAAGCTTTCTTT
CASSPRQGAGGNTEAFF
>NA|NA|TRBV6-2/TRBV6-3|TRBJ1-1
TGTGCCAGCAGCCTCAGAGGCGGGAGGACTGAAGCTTTCTTT
CASSLRGGRTEAFF
>NA|NA|TRBV24-1|TRBJ2-1
TGTGCCACCAGTGATTACCTACTGAATACTCGCTCCTACAATGAGCAGTTCTTC
CATSDYLLNTRSYNEQFF
>few|NA|TRBV14|TRBJ2-3
TGTGCCAGCAGCCAAGCTGCGGGGCATACGCAGTATTTT
CASSQAAGHTQYF
>NA|NA|TRBV6-9|TRBJ2-3
TGTGCCAGCAGTCCGAGGCGGCTAGCTCAACGTGGGGGCACAGATACGCAGTATTTT
CASSPRRLAQRGGTDTQYF
>NA|NA|TRBV3-1/TRBV3-2|TRBJ1-5
TGTGCCAGCAGCCAAGATCCGATTGGGGGGACCAATCAGCCCCAGCATTTT
CASSQDPIGGTNQPQHF
>NA|NA|TRBV6-6|TRBJ2-3
TGTGCCAGCAGTTACTCCGGCAGAGGGGATACGCAGTATTTT
CASSYSGRGDTQYF
>once|NA|TRBV28|TRBJ1-3
TGTGCCAGCAGTGGGACTGACTCTGGAAACACCATATATTTT
CASSGTDSGNTIYF
>NA|NA|TRBV19|TRBJ2-1
TGTGCCAGTAGTCTCATAGCGGCGAGCTCCTACAATGAGCAGTTCTTC
CASSLIAASSYNEQFF
>NA|NA|TRBV6-1|TRBJ1-2
TGTGCCAGCAGTGAAAGGGGCCTCTATGGCTACACCTTC
CASSERGLYGYTF
>NA|NA|TRBV2|TRBJ1-2
TGTGCCAGCAGTGAACAAGAGGGAGGTCGAAGCTATGGCTACACCTTC
CASSEQEGGRSYGYTF
>NA|TRBD1|TRBV9|TRBJ1-1
TGTGCCAGCAGCCCCCGGACAGGGGTGCGCACTGAAGCTTTCTTT
CASSPRTGVRTEAFF
>NA|TRBD2|TRBV7-9|TRBJ2-5
TGTGCCAGCACCGAGCGGGGCCCACAAGAGACCCAGTACTTC
CASTERGPQETQYF
>NA|NA|TRBV7-2|TRBJ2-7
TGTGCCAGCAGCTTAGTACTGACAGCACAGCAGTACTTC
CASSLVLTAQQYF
>NA|NA|TRBV5-1|TRBJ2-1
TGCGCCAGCACCTATGATCCCTGGGGCGGGGCGGGCCCCTACAATGAGCAGTTCTTC
CASTYDPWGGAGPYNEQFF
>NA|NA|TRBV28|TRBJ1-2
TGTGCCAGCAAATCCCCGGGGTCATCTAACTATGGCTACACCTTC
CASKSPGSSNYGYTF
>NA|NA|TRBV2|TRBJ1-6
TGTGCCAGCAGTGCCGAGACAGGCGGCTATTCACCCCTCCACTTT
CASSAETGGYSPLHF
>NA|TRBD2|TRBV6-5|TRBJ2-5
TGTGCCAGCAGCACTAGCGGGGGGGCCCCTAAGACCCAGTACTTC
CASSTSGGAPKTQYF
>NA|NA|TRBV6-5|TRBJ2-7
TGTGCCAGCAGTTACCGAGAAACCTACGAGCAGTACTTC
CASSYRETYEQYF
>NA|TRBD2|TRBV27|TRBJ2-2
TGTGCCAGCAAAGACCAGCGGGGGGTAGCCGGGGAGCTGTTTTTT
CASKDQRGVAGELFF
>NA|NA|TRBV29-1|TRBJ2-1
TGCAGCTTCTTGAAAAGGGGGAGGGCCAGAAATGAGCAGTTCTTC
CSFLKRGRARNEQFF
>NA|TRBD1|TRBV5-1|TRBJ1-6
TGCGCCAGCAGCGTGTCAGGGGGCGATAATTCACCCCTCCACTTT
CASSVSGGDNSPLHF
>NA|TRBD2|TRBV5-1|TRBJ2-5
TGCGCCAGCAGCAGGGGACTAGCGGGGACTCTTAGCATGGGAGAGACCCAGTACTTC
CASSRGLAGTLSMGETQYF
>NA|NA|TRBV3-1/TRBV3-2|TRBJ1-5
TGTGCCAGCAGCCAAGACAGTACTCAGCCCCAGCATTTT
CASSQDSTQPQHF
>NA|NA|TRBV6-5|TRBJ1-2
TGTGCCAGCGTTGAGGAGGACTATGGCTACACCTTC
CASVEEDYGYTF
>NA|TRBD1|TRBV28|TRBJ1-2
TGTGCCAGCAGGTCGACGGGACAGGGAAGCTATGGCTACACCTTC
CASRSTGQGSYGYTF
>NA|TRBD2|TRBV5-4|TRBJ2-2
TGTGCCAGCAGCTCTAGCGGGAGAGCAAACACCGGGGAGCTGTTTTTT
CASSSSGRANTGELFF
>NA|NA|TRBV6-2/TRBV6-3|TRBJ2-7
TGTGCCAGCAGTTATGGCGGGACGGCCTCCTACGAGCAGTACTTC
CASSYGGTASYEQYF
>NA|NA|TRBV7-9|TRBJ1-5
TGTGCCAGCAGCTTAGCGTATGGCCGCAGCAATCAGCCCCAGCATTTT
CASSLAYGRSNQPQHF
>once|NA|TRBV18|TRBJ2-2
TGTGCCAGCGCCCCTGGGCGGGACACCGGGGAGCTGTTTTTT
CASAPGRDTGELFF
>NA|TRBD2|TRBV18|TRBJ2-7
TGTGCCAGCTCACCACCGAGCGGGAGCTTCCCTCGGGAGCAGTACTTC
CASSPPSGSFPREQYF
>NA|NA|TRBV2|TRBJ1-6
TGTGCCAGCAGTGACAGGGGCTCCTATAATTCACCCCTCCACTTT
CASSDRGSYNSPLHF
>NA|TRBD2|TRBV11-2|TRBJ2-5
TGTGCCAGCAGCTTAGAGGGACTAGTGGTTCCGTACTTC
CASSLEGLVVPYF
>NA|TRBD1|TRBV30|TRBJ2-3
TGTGCCTGGGATATTCCGGGACAGGGGAAACATTTT
CAWDIPGQGKHF